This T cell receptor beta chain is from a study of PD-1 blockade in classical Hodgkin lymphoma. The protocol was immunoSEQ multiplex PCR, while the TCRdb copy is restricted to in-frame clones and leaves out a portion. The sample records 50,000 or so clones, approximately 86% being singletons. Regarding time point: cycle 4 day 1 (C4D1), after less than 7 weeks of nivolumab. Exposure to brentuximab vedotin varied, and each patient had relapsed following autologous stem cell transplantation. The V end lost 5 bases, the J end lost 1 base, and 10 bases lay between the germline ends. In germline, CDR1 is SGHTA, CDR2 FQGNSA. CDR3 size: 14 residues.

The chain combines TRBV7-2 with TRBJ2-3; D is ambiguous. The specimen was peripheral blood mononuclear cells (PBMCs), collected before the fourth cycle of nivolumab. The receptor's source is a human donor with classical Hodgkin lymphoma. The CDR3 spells CASSPLIGTDTQYF. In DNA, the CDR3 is TGTGCCAGCAGCCCCCTTATCGGCACAGATACGCAGTATTTT. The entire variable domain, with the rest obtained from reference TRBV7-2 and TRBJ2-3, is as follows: GAGVSQSPSNKVTEKGKDVELRCDPISGHTALYWYRQSLGQGLEFLIYFQGNSAPDKSGLPSDRFSAERTGGSVSTLTIQRTQQEDSAVYLCASSPLIGTDTQYFGPGTRLTVL.